A single TCR beta chain is shown here with its context. Its antigen remains unidentified. CDR1 is SNHLY and CDR2 is FYNNEI in the germline V gene. The CDR3 covers 15 residues. Between the trimmed V and J ends, which lost 2 bases and 1 base, there was a span of 11 bases. The PCR was carried out with 60 Vbeta primers and 13 Jbeta primers. Measured with immunoSEQ multiplex PCR; TCRdb has only the in-frame clones, and not every one. The sample consists of just over 150,000 clones, approximately 80% of them appearing once. This sample stems from a study of cytomegalovirus exposure and HLA in healthy donors. Study-wide points: CMV antigen specificity of a few CMV-associated chains was confirmed in vitro.

The chain has TRBV2 and TRBJ1-1; tentatively, D is TRBD1 (5 bases). The sequence derives from a woman between 45 and 60 years old in good health and CMV-seropositive. Sample: PBMCs. The CDR3 here is CASSELQGGNTEAFF. The CDR3 bases are TGTGCCAGCAGTGAATTGCAGGGCGGGAACACTGAAGCTTTCTTT.